Below are 16 T cell receptor beta chains sequenced from a single sample in a study of cytomegalovirus exposure and HLA in healthy donors (TCRdb year 2017). The receptor library was made with the immunoSEQ multiplex PCR assay. The multiplex PCR relied on a mix of 60 forward primers for TCR Vbeta segments and 13 reverse primers for TCR Jbeta segments. TCRdb retrieved this table from immuneACCESS and kept in-frame rearrangements only. Not all clones are present; in checked studies, unresolved V genes account for under half, and no reason is known for the remainder. The sample table holds 60,000 to 65,000 clones, of which around 68% were seen once. More than 20% of the sample is held by the ten biggest clonotypes. Sequenced input: PBMCs. These receptors originate from a man aged 45 to 65 in good health and CMV-seropositive.

This clone was found once. The chain recombines TRBV2 with TRBJ2-1, with TRBD1 identical over 12 bases. Germline V lookup: CDR1 SNHLY, CDR2 FYNNEI. The length of the CDR3 is 13 residues. V was pared by 7 bases and J by 8 bases, with 3 bases of the junction left unmatched. The DNA of the CDR3 is TGTGCCAGCAAGGGACAGGGGGCCGATGAGCAGTTCTTC. Protein product: CASKGQGADEQFF.

This CDR3 is CASNSQGAVGINYGYTF. CDR3 nucleotide sequence: TGTGCCAGCAACTCACAGGGGGCAGTCGGGATTAACTATGGCTACACCTTC. The genes are TRBV27 and TRBJ1-2, with TRBD1 matching 9 bases. The V gene's germline CDR1 is MNHEY and CDR2 SMNVEV (reference sequence). Trimming at V came to 7 bases and at J to 1 base, leaving 13 bases not matched to a gene. This CDR3 has 17 residues.

This chain uses TRBV12-5 with TRBJ2-7; no clear D gene. Germline values: CDR1 LGHNT, CDR2 FRNRAP. V was pared by 0 bases and J by 5 bases, with 8 bases between. The CDR3 has 13 amino acids. CDR3 nucleotide sequence: TGTGCTAGTGGTTTGGTAAGTTCGGACGAGCAGTACTTC. Its translation is CASGLVSSDEQYF.

The chain couples TRBV2 to TRBJ2-1; 16 bases align to TRBD2. This CDR3 comprises 19 residues. V shed 7 bases and J 2 bases; nucleotides not matched to a gene: 11. Germline CDR1 and CDR2: SNHLY and FYNNEI. The CDR3 sequence is CASKTPGLAGGPAYNEQFF. The CDR3 nucleotides read TGTGCCAGCAAAACACCGGGACTAGCGGGGGGGCCCGCCTACAATGAGCAGTTCTTC. Combining the CDR3 with reference TRBV2 and TRBJ2-1 gives the whole variable domain EPEVTQTPSHQVTQMGQEVILRCVPISNHLYFYWYRQILGQKVEFLVSFYNNEISEKSEIFDDQFSVERPDGSNFTLKIRSTKLEDSAMYFCASKTPGLAGGPAYNEQFFGPGTRLTVL.

The gene calls are TRBV2 and TRBJ1-6, with a tentative D call TRBD1 (6 bases). Trimming stripped 6 bases from V and 7 bases from J, with 10 bases between. In germline, CDR1 is SNHLY, CDR2 FYNNEI. The CDR3 contains 13 residues. This CDR3 reads CASRPDRNSPLHF. CDR3 nucleotide sequence: TGTGCCAGCAGACCAGACAGGAATTCACCCCTCCACTTT.

In this sample, this clone turned up a few times. This chain joins TRBV29-1 and TRBJ2-3; unclear D gene. The CDR3 contains 10 residues. Germline V gene sequence: CDR1 SQVTM, CDR2 ANQGSEA. Trimming removed 4 bases from V and 6 bases from J, with 5 bases in between. The CDR3, as DNA: TGCAGCGTTGGACTGGATACGCAGTATTTT. Translation: CSVGLDTQYF.

This chain uses TRBV2 with TRBJ1-2; D unclear. The CDR3 runs 11 residues. Trimming stripped 8 bases from V and 6 bases from J, with 10 bases between. Germline values: CDR1 SNHLY, CDR2 FYNNEI. The chain's CDR3 is CASLGGDGYTF. The CDR3 nucleotides are TGTGCCAGCTTGGGTGGAGATGGCTACACCTTC.

This chain uses TRBV7-2 with TRBJ1-5; D is possibly TRBD1 (6 bases). Germline CDR1 and CDR2: SGHTA and FQGNSA. CDR3 length: 13 residues. Trimming left V 1 base short and J 6 bases short, with 7 bases between. CDR3 sequence reads: CASSLDRVQPQHF. CDR3 bases: TGTGCCAGCAGCTTAGACAGGGTTCAGCCCCAGCATTTT.

This chain links TRBV27 with TRBJ2-1; 8 bases map to TRBD1. This CDR3 has 12 amino acids. The V segment lost 5 bases and the J segment 8 bases; nucleotides outside the gene matches: 2. Germline CDR1 and CDR2: MNHEY and SMNVEV (reference sequence). CDR3 nucleotide sequence: TGTGCCAGCAGTGGACAGGGCTATGAGCAGTTCTTC. This encodes CASSGQGYEQFF.

The CDR3 DNA reads as TGTGCCAAAGCGGGGGGCCCCACAGATACGCAGTATTTT. Protein product: CAKAGGPTDTQYF. This rearrangement joins TRBV2 to TRBJ2-3, with TRBD2 identical over 9 bases. J lost 2 bases, V lost 10 bases, and 4 bases had no gene match. Germline V lookup: CDR1 SNHLY, CDR2 FYNNEI. The CDR3 is made up of 13 amino acids. Drawing the rest from reference TRBV2 and TRBJ2-3, the complete variable domain is EPEVTQTPSHQVTQMGQEVILRCVPISNHLYFYWYRQILGQKVEFLVSFYNNEISEKSEIFDDQFSVERPDGSNFTLKIRSTKLEDSAMYFCAKAGGPTDTQYFGPGTRLTVL.

On this clone: Other DNA sequences within the sample encode an identical CDR3. The chain uses TRBV5-1 and TRBJ2-7, with a possible D match to TRBD1 (6 bases). V was trimmed by 0 bases and J by 1 base, leaving 8 bases between them. Germline lookup yields CDR1 SGHRS and CDR2 YFSETQ. This CDR3 spans 14 amino acids. CDR3 sequence (DNA): TGCGCCAGCAGCTTGGGACAGGTATCCTACGAGCAGTACTTC. Encoded protein: CASSLGQVSYEQYF.

The genes are TRBV4-1 and TRBJ2-1, with D possibly matching TRBD2 (6 bases). In germline, CDR1 is MGHRA, CDR2 YSYEKL. The CDR3 is 14 amino acids. V lost 0 bases to trimming and J lost 7 bases, with 10 bases between them. CDR3 bases: TGCGCCAGCAGCCAAGAGGAGGGAGCGAATGAGCAGTTCTTC. Its protein product is CASSQEEGANEQFF.

The chain links TRBV4-1 to TRBJ2-5; possible D gene TRBD1, 6 bases. Looked up from germline, CDR1 is MGHRA and CDR2 is YSYEKL. V lost 3 bases to trimming and J lost 5 bases, with 16 bases between them. The length of the CDR3 is 15 residues. The CDR3, as DNA: TGCGCCAGCAGCCATCCCACAGGGCGGCACGAGACCCAGTACTTC. Amino acids: CASSHPTGRHETQYF.

The gene calls are TRBV2 and TRBJ2-1; 11 bases agree with TRBD2. The CDR3 runs 15 residues. Germline CDR1 SNHLY, CDR2 FYNNEI. After removal of 1 base from V and 9 bases from J, the junction contained 5 bases not matched to a gene. CDR3 protein: CASSEVLAGGSEQFF. The CDR3 nucleotides are TGTGCCAGCAGTGAAGTTTTAGCGGGGGGGAGTGAGCAGTTCTTC.

The chain uses TRBV30 and TRBJ2-7, with TRBD1 matching over 7 bases. V shed 8 bases, J shed 0 bases, and the junction held 4 bases outside the gene matches. The CDR3 covers 12 residues. Germline V gives CDR1 GTSNPN, CDR2 SVGIG (reference sequence). The CDR3 nucleotides read TGTGCCCACAGGGGATCCTCCTACGAGCAGTACTTC. Its translation: CAHRGSSYEQYF.

This clone was observed once. J is TRBJ2-2 and V is TRBV5-4, with 12 bases that match TRBD2. Trimming at V came to 3 bases and at J to 1 base, leaving 1 base not matched to a gene. The germline CDR1 and CDR2 sequences are SGHNT and YYREEE (reference sequence). The CDR3 loop spans 16 amino acids. CDR3 amino acids: CASSSGLAGNTGELFF. The CDR3 bases are TGTGCCAGCAGCTCGGGACTAGCGGGGAACACCGGGGAGCTGTTTTTT.